This TCR beta chain stems from a study of T cells in Graves' hyperthyroidism and ophthalmopathy. TCR beta CDR3 regions were amplified from RNA. TCR CDR3 regions were first amplified by RT-PCR with HTBI primers. TCRdb itself ran the multiplex PCR reads through MiXCR, one entry per CDR3 protein. The profile shows 150,000 to 200,000 distinct CDR3 sequences, about 9.4% of them singletons. Hyperthyroidism was newly diagnosed in patients aged 18 to 65 (duration under 2 months). Any patient presenting with uncontrolled infection, other autoimmune disease, pregnancy or lactation was left out. This clonotype was detected a few times. Trimming took 2 bases from V and 2 from J; bases not matched to a gene: 9. The CDR3 has 17 amino acids. Germline loops: CDR1 WSHSY, CDR2 SAAADI.

Source material: blood. The TCR originated in a woman younger than 35 with Graves' hyperthyroidism that later progressed to Graves' ophthalmopathy. The chain has TRBV10-2 and TRBJ2-1; 7 bases align to TRBD1. This CDR3 is CASSEKNPGTAYNEQFF. CDR3 nucleotides: TGCGCCAGCAGTGAGAAAAACCCCGGGACAGCCTACAATGAGCAGTTCTTC.